This TCR beta chain was retrieved from a study of T-cell reconstitution after alpha-beta-depleted transplantation in children. For TCRbeta, the library was prepared with unique molecular identifiers. In TCRdb, the PCR reads were re-called with MiXCR into one record per CDR3 protein. The sample lists about 980,000 distinct CDR3 sequences, 25% to 35% seen once, with around 30% in the top ten. Study-wide results and caveats: Several hundred graft clones that had expanded were reportedly the source of alpha-beta T cells about two months after transplant. For some patients, TCRbeta diversity was high at day 60 because of recipient T cells and thymic progenitors that survived.

Trimming cost V 2 bases and J 5 bases, with 16 bases left between them. Germline V gene sequence: CDR1 SGHTA, CDR2 FQGTGA. The CDR3 spans 15 residues. This clonotype was seen many times. Its antigen remains unidentified. This sample comprised PBMCs, mostly from graft donor cells, obtained 360 days after TCRalphabeta/CD19-depleted stem cell transplant. This sequence originates from a boy under two years old who had a stem cell transplant for SCID, so the T cells may come from the graft donor. This chain uses TRBV7-3 with TRBJ2-7, with D possibly TRBD2 on 7 matching bases. In nucleotides, the CDR3 is TGTGCCAGCAGCTTAGGGGGGGCCCTTCGGGACGAGCAGTACTTC. Its protein is CASSLGGALRDEQYF.